Reported below is one T cell receptor beta chain. Its cognate antigen is unknown. This sample stems from a study of PD-1 blockade in classical Hodgkin lymphoma. At the level of the study: Intravenous infusions of nivolumab 3 mg/kg reached patients every 2 weeks. Notes on the study in general: A reduction in baseline TCR diversity was reportedly seen in newly diagnosed patients relative to healthy donors. Lower baseline TCR diversity marked trial partial responders and progressors.

Sequenced by immunoSEQ multiplex PCR; TCRdb stores in-frame clones only, minus some. The table includes approximately 22,000 clones, 60% to 75% detected once. Noted time point: cycle 4 day 1 (C4D1), after 5 to 7 weeks of nivolumab. Relapses following autologous stem cell transplantation were seen in all patients, with brentuximab vedotin exposure varying. This receptor was taken from a human donor with classical Hodgkin lymphoma. Specimen: peripheral blood mononuclear cells (PBMCs), collected before the fourth cycle of nivolumab.

The CDR3 DNA sequence: TGTGCCAGCAGCCCTCGACTAGCGGGAGGCTACGAGCAGTACTTC. This translates into CASSPRLAGGYEQYF. The J gene is TRBJ2-7, the V gene TRBV7-9, with 13 bases aligning to TRBD2. V trimming: 5 bases; J trimming: 3 bases; junction bases outside the gene matches: 4. There are 15 residues in the CDR3. CDR1 and CDR2 from the germline V gene are SEHNR and FQNEAQ (reference sequence).